This TCR beta chain was sequenced for a study of OX40 agonist ivuxolimab in advanced cancers. The repertoire was sequenced with immunoSEQ multiplex PCR; TCRdb's copy has only in-frame clones and lacks some. Of around 75,000 clones listed, around nine tenths are singletons. Trimming took 3 bases from V and 0 from J, leaving 13 bases between them. CDR3 length equals 16 residues. Per the germline V gene, CDR1 is SGHRS and CDR2 is YFSETQ. This material consisted of CD4+ or CD8+ T cells sorted from blood, taken in a trial of the OX40 agonist ivuxolimab. This chain connects TRBV5-1 to TRBJ2-1; maybe TRBD2 (6 bases). The receptor was isolated from an adult with an advanced solid tumor such as melanoma, head and neck, liver or kidney cancer. In DNA form, the CDR3 reads TGCGCCAGCAGCTCCTCATGGGGGGTCTCCTACAATGAGCAGTTCTTC. Translating it yields CASSSSWGVSYNEQFF.